This T cell receptor (beta chain) stems from a study of metastatic and nonmetastatic thyroid tumors. Across the whole study: Repertoires from blood and tumor or nodule tissue of malignant and benign thyroid patients were compared. Study-level points and caveats: According to reports, the diversity of TCR beta was significantly higher in malignant thyroid tumors than in benign nodules, and this held in both blood and tumor samples.

This clone was recorded at least ten times. What it recognizes is unknown. Germline CDR1 reads SGDLS; CDR2 reads YYNGEE. The CDR3 contains 14 residues. V gave up 0 bases and J gave up 5 bases; unmatched junction bases: 1. No patient received treatment before thyroid surgery. In the original analysis: Clinicopathological groups differed in CDR3, with these differences serving to build a distant-metastasis classifier for papillary thyroid cancer. TCRdb reprocessed the PCR reads via MiXCR. TCRdb, rather than the study authors, made the V and J calls. The repertoire has about 92,000 clones, more than 13% of them found once; the top ten carry 3.6%.

This receptor was taken from a female donor with papillary thyroid cancer or a benign thyroid nodule (not recorded which). Some clones in this sample may be carry-over from other donors' samples. The sequencing input was blood. The chain combines TRBV9 with TRBJ1-2, with 10 positions matching TRBD1. The CDR3 region is CASSVGGQGYGYTF. CDR3 DNA: TGTGCCAGCAGCGTAGGGGGACAGGGGTATGGCTACACCTTC.